This entry describes one T cell receptor beta chain. With 3 bases removed from V and 3 bases from J, the gap between germline ends came to 12 bases. CDR1 is MDHEN, CDR2 SYDVKM, per germline. The CDR3 totals 14 residues. This sample was taken from a study of cytomegalovirus exposure and HLA in healthy donors. The PCR employed 60 Vbeta primers together with 13 Jbeta primers. The assay was immunoSEQ multiplex PCR, and TCRdb's table has in-frame clones only and misses some. This table has approximately 150,000 clones, roughly 80% appearing once. Specimen: PBMCs. The genes are TRBV28 and TRBJ2-7; no clear D gene. The TCR sequence derives from a male donor in good health and CMV-seronegative. The CDR3 bases are TGTGCCAGCAGTTTTTTTGTGAGAAACTACGAGCAGTACTTC. It codes for CASSFFVRNYEQYF.